Listed below are T cell receptor beta chains from one sample, sequenced in a study of cytomegalovirus exposure and HLA in healthy donors. Sequencing used immunoSEQ multiplex PCR; TCRdb keeps in-frame clones, though not all of them. The sample contains over 150,000 clones, 82% of which appear only once. Specimen: PBMCs. The receptors come from a woman in her forties or fifties in good health and CMV-seropositive. CDR3s leave out the opening cysteine and the closing phenylalanine or tryptophan. The order of the fields is V gene, J gene, CDR3 protein.

V gene: TRBV7-7
J gene: TRBJ2-2
CDR3 protein: ASSLGLALNTGELF

V gene: TRBV7-8
J gene: TRBJ2-1
CDR3 protein: ASSLASGSNEQF

V gene: TRBV7-2
J gene: TRBJ2-7
CDR3 protein: ASSPPSRLEGEQY

V gene: TRBV7-8
J gene: TRBJ2-3
CDR3 protein: ASSSTRERSTDTQY

V gene: TRBV5-1
J gene: TRBJ2-7
CDR3 protein: ASSLAGRTTYEQY

V gene: TRBV10-3
J gene: TRBJ2-2
CDR3 protein: AIRGAQITGELF

V gene: TRBV6-1
J gene: TRBJ1-4
CDR3 protein: ASSPFSSIEKLF

V gene: TRBV27
J gene: TRBJ1-6
CDR3 protein: ASSNRGYNSPLH

V gene: TRBV19
J gene: TRBJ2-3
CDR3 protein: ASSILAGDTDTQY

V gene: TRBV5-1
J gene: TRBJ2-7
CDR3 protein: ASSPPRGASYEQY

V gene: TRBV2
J gene: TRBJ2-3
CDR3 protein: ASSEAQDMDDTQY

V gene: TRBV5-1
J gene: TRBJ2-1
CDR3 protein: ASSLNTGISYNEQF

V gene: TRBV6-4
J gene: TRBJ2-4
CDR3 protein: ASRAPPGQGRGAKNIQY

V gene: TRBV13
J gene: TRBJ1-2
CDR3 protein: ASSSTLGQGANGYT

V gene: TRBV5-4
J gene: TRBJ2-1
CDR3 protein: ASSRRQGANEQF

V gene: TRBV7-7
J gene: TRBJ2-2
CDR3 protein: ASGQGQNTGELF

V gene: TRBV4-1
J gene: TRBJ1-2
CDR3 protein: ASSQDSGSYGYT

V gene: TRBV7-9
J gene: TRBJ2-3
CDR3 protein: ASSLVGAPTDTQY

V gene: TRBV4-2
J gene: TRBJ2-7
CDR3 protein: ASSQGEGQDYEQY

V gene: TRBV7-9
J gene: TRBJ2-1
CDR3 protein: SSSLSSGVEQF

V gene: TRBV10-3
J gene: TRBJ2-7
CDR3 protein: AISELGNEQY

V gene: TRBV27
J gene: TRBJ2-5
CDR3 protein: ASSFNSGRGQETQY

V gene: TRBV18
J gene: TRBJ2-3
CDR3 protein: ASSPGGTSGGLDTQY

V gene: TRBV29-1
J gene: TRBJ2-1
CDR3 protein: SVPGTSGGSSYNEQF

V gene: TRBV7-6
J gene: TRBJ2-7
CDR3 protein: ASSLGPEQQY

V gene: TRBV28
J gene: TRBJ1-1
CDR3 protein: ASKRGGTEAF

V gene: TRBV28
J gene: TRBJ2-1
CDR3 protein: ASSPGLPGGLRNEQF

V gene: TRBV6-5
J gene: TRBJ2-7
CDR3 protein: ASSYSYRGVYEQY

V gene: TRBV7-6
J gene: TRBJ2-5
CDR3 protein: ASSQRAGKETQY

V gene: TRBV15
J gene: TRBJ2-7
CDR3 protein: ATRASGSFNEQY

V gene: TRBV2
J gene: TRBJ1-3
CDR3 protein: ASRQGAGRNTIY

V gene: TRBV19
J gene: TRBJ1-4
CDR3 protein: ASSIDPTGTGVATNEKLF

V gene: TRBV9
J gene: TRBJ1-3
CDR3 protein: ASGQGSAGNTIY

V gene: TRBV19
J gene: TRBJ2-2
CDR3 protein: ASSMTGAPPGELF

V gene: TRBV7-9
J gene: TRBJ1-1
CDR3 protein: ASSPRSAEAF

V gene: TRBV7-9
J gene: TRBJ2-2
CDR3 protein: SSTRDRLTGELF

V gene: TRBV10-1
J gene: TRBJ2-1
CDR3 protein: ASSDGARTGNNEQF

V gene: TRBV30
J gene: TRBJ2-5
CDR3 protein: AWTFPSDRPFQETQY

V gene: TRBV5-1
J gene: TRBJ2-3
CDR3 protein: ASSLGQEGTDTQY

V gene: TRBV7-9
J gene: TRBJ1-1
CDR3 protein: ASSSSRGLNTEAF

V gene: TRBV28
J gene: TRBJ1-5
CDR3 protein: ASSPGSSGNQPQH